This TCR beta chain was identified during a study of T cell responses to AZD1222 COVID-19 vaccine. Study-level results: No day 14 peak samples; only post-peak repertoires were characterized. Reportedly, nearly half of unique spike TCRs recognized epitopes outside B.1.351/B.1.1.7 mutations.

Sequencing used immunoSEQ multiplex PCR; TCRdb keeps in-frame clones, though not all of them. The sample records 100,000 to 150,000 clones, about nine tenths being singletons. This CDR3 region has 15 residues. J was trimmed by 5 bases and V by 2 bases; bases with no gene match: 7. CDR1 SGHTA and CDR2 FQGTGA come from the germline V gene. This clone was detected once. Its antigen is not identified. The chain employs TRBV7-3 and TRBJ2-7; 9 bases agree with TRBD1. This clonotype originated in an adult who received the AZD1222 COVID-19 vaccine. The sequences come from peripheral blood, collected 28 days after the second AZD1222 dose. CDR3 DNA: TGTGCCAGCAGCTTAGGTACAGGGGGCGGGAACGAGCAGTACTTC. Translation: CASSLGTGGGNEQYF. Filled out from reference TRBV7-3 and TRBJ2-7, the complete variable domain reads GAGVSQTPSNKVTEKGKYVELRCDPISGHTALYWYRQSLGQGPEFLIYFQGTGAADDSGLPNDRFFAVRPEGSVSTLKIQRTERGDSAVYLCASSLGTGGGNEQYFGPGTRLTVT.